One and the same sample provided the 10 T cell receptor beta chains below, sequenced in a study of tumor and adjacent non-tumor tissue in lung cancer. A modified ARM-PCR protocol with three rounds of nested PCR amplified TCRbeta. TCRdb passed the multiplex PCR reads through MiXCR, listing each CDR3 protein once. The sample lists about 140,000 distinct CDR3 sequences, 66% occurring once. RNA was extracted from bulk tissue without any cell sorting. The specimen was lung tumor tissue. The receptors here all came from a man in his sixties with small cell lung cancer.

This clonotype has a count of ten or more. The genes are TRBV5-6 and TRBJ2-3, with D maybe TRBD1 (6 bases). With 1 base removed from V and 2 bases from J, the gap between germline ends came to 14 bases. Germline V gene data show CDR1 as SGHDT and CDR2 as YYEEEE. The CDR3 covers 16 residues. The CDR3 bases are TGTGCCAGCAGCTTGACAAGGGGGTCTGACACAGATACGCAGTATTTT. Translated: CASSLTRGSDTDTQYF.

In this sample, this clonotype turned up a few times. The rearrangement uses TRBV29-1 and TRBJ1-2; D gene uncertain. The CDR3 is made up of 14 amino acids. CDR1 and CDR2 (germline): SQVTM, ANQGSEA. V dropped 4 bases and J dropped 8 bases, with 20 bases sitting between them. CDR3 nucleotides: TGCAGCGTTGTAGTAGTTTGGCGAGGGAACGGCTACACCTTC. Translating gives CSVVVVWRGNGYTF. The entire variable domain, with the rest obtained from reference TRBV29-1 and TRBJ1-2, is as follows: SAVISQKPSRDICQRGTSLTIQCQVDSQVTMMFWYRQQPGQSLTLIATANQGSEATYESGFVIDKFPISRPNLTFSTLTVSNMSPEDSSIYLCSVVVVWRGNGYTFGSGTRLTVV.

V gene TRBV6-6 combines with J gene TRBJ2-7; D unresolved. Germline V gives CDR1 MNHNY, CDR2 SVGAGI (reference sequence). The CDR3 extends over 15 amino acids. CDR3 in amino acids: CASSPSRTRSYEQYV. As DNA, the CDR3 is TGTGCCAGCAGTCCATCACGGACGCGATCCTACGAGCAGTATGTC.

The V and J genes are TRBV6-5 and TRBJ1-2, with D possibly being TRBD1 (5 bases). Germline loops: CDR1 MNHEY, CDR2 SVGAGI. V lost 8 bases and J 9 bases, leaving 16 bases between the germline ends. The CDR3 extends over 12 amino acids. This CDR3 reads CASGAAAACYTF. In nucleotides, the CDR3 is TGTGCCAGCGGGGCGGCCGCGGCATGCTACACCTTC.

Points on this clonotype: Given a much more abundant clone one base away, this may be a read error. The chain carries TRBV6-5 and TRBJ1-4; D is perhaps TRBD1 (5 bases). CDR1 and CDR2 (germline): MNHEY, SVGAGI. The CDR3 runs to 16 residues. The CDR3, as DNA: TGTGCCAACAGTTGGCTGCGGGGCCCAACTAATGAAAAACTGTTTTTT. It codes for CANSWLRGPTNEKLFF.

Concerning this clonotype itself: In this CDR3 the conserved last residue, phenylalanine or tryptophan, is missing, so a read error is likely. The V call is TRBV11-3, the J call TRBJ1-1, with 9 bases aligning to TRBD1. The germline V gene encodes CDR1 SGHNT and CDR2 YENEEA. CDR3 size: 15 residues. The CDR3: CISSSRDRANTEAFY. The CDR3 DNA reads TGTATCAGCAGCTCTAGGGACAGGGCGAACACTGAAGCTTTCTAT.

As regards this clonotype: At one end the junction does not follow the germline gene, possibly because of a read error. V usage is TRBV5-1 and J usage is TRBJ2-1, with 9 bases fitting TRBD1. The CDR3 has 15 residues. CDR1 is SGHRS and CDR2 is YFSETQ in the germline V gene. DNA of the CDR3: TGCGTCAGCAGCTTGGAGACAGGGGGGCTACGTGAGCAGTTCTTC. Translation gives CVSSLETGGLREQFF.

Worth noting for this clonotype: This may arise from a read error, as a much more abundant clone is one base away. CDR3 residues: CATSDGLEGASSYNEQFF. As DNA, the CDR3 is TGTGCCACCAGTGACGGACTAGAGGGAGCTAGTTCCTACAATGAGCAGTTCTTC. The chain employs TRBV24-1 and TRBJ2-1; TRBD2 agrees at 7 bases. Germline V lookup: CDR1 KGHDR, CDR2 SFDVKD. The CDR3 is made up of 18 amino acids. V dropped 4 bases and J dropped 1; count of bases not matched to a gene: 12.

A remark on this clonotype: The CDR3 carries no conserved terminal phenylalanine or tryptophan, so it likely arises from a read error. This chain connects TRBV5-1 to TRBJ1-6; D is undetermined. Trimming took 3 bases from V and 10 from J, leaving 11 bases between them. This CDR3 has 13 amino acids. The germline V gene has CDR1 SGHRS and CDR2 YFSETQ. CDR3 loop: CASSWRVGSPLHL. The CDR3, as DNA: TGCGCCAGCAGCTGGCGGGTTGGATCACCCCTCCACCTT.

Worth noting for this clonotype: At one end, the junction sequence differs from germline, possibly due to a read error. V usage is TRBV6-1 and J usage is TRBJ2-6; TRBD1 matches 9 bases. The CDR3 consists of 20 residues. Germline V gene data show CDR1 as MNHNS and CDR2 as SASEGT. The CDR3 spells CASSDVPGQGRSSGTNVLAF. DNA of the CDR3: TGTGCCAGCAGTGACGTCCCGGGACAGGGTAGAAGCTCTGGGACCAACGTCCTGGCCTTC.